This entry describes one T cell receptor beta chain. This CDR3 has 15 residues. The germline V and J ends were trimmed by 0 bases and 6 bases, with 9 bases remaining between them. Germline CDR1 and CDR2: MNHEY and SVGAGI. The data belong to a study of blood T cell repertoires in COVID-19. Participants were placed into cohorts based on the clinical history they reported. Clones were read by immunoSEQ multiplex PCR, and TCRdb kept only the in-frame ones, dropping some. Seen here are approximately 210,000 clones, approximately 80% observed once, and the top ten hold about 4.3%. This chain connects TRBV6-5 to TRBJ1-6; tentative D call: TRBD1 (5 bases). Sequenced input: PBMCs or T cells enriched from blood (not recorded which). This TCR derives from a man between 25 and 39 years old with acute COVID-19. Here the CDR3 reads CASSYSWGFNSPLHF. As DNA, the CDR3 is TGTGCCAGCAGTTACTCATGGGGCTTTAATTCACCCCTCCACTTT.